Following are 18 T cell receptor beta chains from one sample sequenced in a study of CD8+ T cells in alopecia areata (dated by TCRdb to the late 2010s). Library creation used the immunoSEQ multiplex PCR assay. For TCR sequencing, RNA was extracted from every sample and reverse transcribed into cDNA to serve as template. In TCRdb, the immuneACCESS table is reduced to in-frame sequences with V and J assigned. These tables do not hold every clone; where another copy was compared, an unresolved V gene accounts for under half, and the others remain unexplained. The sample table shows about 150,000 clones, and 55% to 65% are seen once. The ten largest account for about 4.4% of the sample. Material: CD4+ T cells sorted from blood. These receptors all come from a human donor in good health.

A single count supports this clone. V usage is TRBV29-1 and J usage is TRBJ1-4, with 9 bases aligning to TRBD1. The CDR3 loop spans 13 amino acids. The V and J ends lost 7 bases and 8 bases, in that order; junction bases with no gene match: 8. In germline, CDR1 is SQVTM, CDR2 ANQGSEA. In DNA, the CDR3 is TGCAGCGCACAGGGGGCTATGGGAGAAAAACTGTTTTTT. Amino acids: CSAQGAMGEKLFF.

The J gene is TRBJ2-3, the V gene TRBV27; 11 bases agree with TRBD2. Germline CDR1 reads MNHEY; CDR2 reads SMNVEV (reference sequence). The CDR3 is 19 amino acids. Germline trimming cut 3 bases from V and 6 bases from J; bases unmatched to any gene: 17. Here the CDR3 DNA reads TGTGCCAGCAGTTTCACAGGGGGCAATAGCGGGAGGGCCAGGGATACGCAGTATTTT. As protein: CASSFTGGNSGRARDTQYF.

J is TRBJ1-2 and V is TRBV30; D gene unclear. The length of the CDR3 is 12 residues. CDR1 and CDR2 (germline): GTSNPN, SVGIG (reference sequence). V lost 3 bases, J lost 8 bases, and 13 bases lay in between. The CDR3 coding sequence is TGTGCCTGGAGCGATGGGCAGCGAGGCTACACCTTC. Translation gives CAWSDGQRGYTF.

This clone was seen only a few times. V and J are TRBV6-1 and TRBJ2-4, with TRBD1 matching 7 bases. Germline lookup yields CDR1 MNHNS and CDR2 SASEGT. V shed 6 bases and J 1 base; nucleotides not matched to a gene: 6. The CDR3 is made up of 15 amino acids. CDR3 nucleotide sequence: TGTGCCAGCAGCGCGACAGGGATGGCCAAAAACATTCAGTACTTC. It yields the protein CASSATGMAKNIQYF.

The rearrangement uses TRBV25-1 and TRBJ2-1; 10 bases are shared with TRBD2. CDR1 and CDR2 from the germline V gene are MGHDK and SYGVNS. The CDR3 is 16 amino acids. J gave up 4 bases and V 5 bases, and 8 bases lay outside the gene matches. CDR3 sequence reads: CASSLLGAGGYNEQFF. DNA for the CDR3: TGTGCCAGCAGTCTCCTGGGAGCGGGAGGGTACAATGAGCAGTTCTTC.

The chain employs TRBV15 and TRBJ2-3; D remains ambiguous. Germline CDR1 is LNHNV and CDR2 is YYDKDF (reference sequence). The V end lost 5 bases, the J end lost 6 bases, and 12 bases lay between the germline ends. The CDR3 covers 13 residues. This chain's CDR3 is CATSAYEPDTQYF. The DNA for the CDR3 is TGTGCCACCAGCGCGTATGAACCGGATACGCAGTATTTT. Full variable domain (outside the CDR3, taken from reference TRBV15 and TRBJ2-3): DAMVIQNPRYQVTQFGKPVTLSCSQTLNHNVMYWYQQKSSQAPKLLFHYYDKDFNNEADTPDNFQSRRPNTSFCFLDIRSPGLGDTAMYLCATSAYEPDTQYFGPGTRLTVL.

In its sample, this clone was seen a few times. The gene calls are TRBV4-2 and TRBJ1-1, with 9 positions matching TRBD1. Germline V gene data show CDR1 as LGHNA and CDR2 as YNFKEQ. The CDR3 length is 15 residues. Unmatched junction bases numbered 4, after V lost 4 bases and J lost 1 base. In DNA, the CDR3 is TGTGCCAGCAGCCCCCCGGGACAGGGGAACACTGAAGCTTTCTTT. It specifies CASSPPGQGNTEAFF.

The chain carries TRBV2 and TRBJ2-3; tentative D call: TRBD2 (6 bases). Trimming removed 7 bases at V and 2 bases at J, with 10 bases between. The CDR3 runs 13 residues. Germline V gene sequence: CDR1 SNHLY, CDR2 FYNNEI. The CDR3: CASNTGDTDTQYF. CDR3 DNA sequence: TGTGCCAGCAATACGGGAGACACAGATACGCAGTATTTT.

There are a few counts of this clone. The genes are TRBV29-1 and TRBJ2-7, with 11 bases lining up with TRBD2. CDR1 is SQVTM, CDR2 ANQGSEA, per germline. CDR3 length: 14 amino acids. V lost 6 bases to trimming and J lost 6 bases; unmatched junction nucleotides: 10. The CDR3 spells CSVETSGRSSEQYF. CDR3 sequence (DNA): TGCAGCGTCGAAACTAGCGGGAGATCTTCCGAGCAGTACTTC.

The chain employs TRBV29-1 and TRBJ2-5; 7 nucleotides match TRBD1. Germline CDR1 and CDR2: SQVTM and ANQGSEA. This CDR3 contains 12 residues. Germline trimming cut 7 bases from V and 1 base from J; bases unmatched to any gene: 3. For the CDR3, the DNA is TGCAGCGGAGCAGGGGGCCAAGAGACCCAGTACTTC. Translated, it gives CSGAGGQETQYF.

The table lists this clone with a few counts. The chain joins TRBV29-1 to TRBJ2-2; D might be TRBD1 or TRBD2, each matching 6 bases. Germline CDR1 SQVTM, CDR2 ANQGSEA. The CDR3 has 15 residues. The V and J ends lost 6 bases and 0 bases respectively, with 14 bases between them. CDR3 loop: CSVPLGGANTGELFF. The CDR3 DNA sequence: TGCAGCGTCCCCCTCGGGGGCGCGAACACCGGGGAGCTGTTTTTT.

The chain joins TRBV7-9 to TRBJ2-1, with D maybe TRBD2 (5 bases). The CDR3 sequence is 13 residues long. V gave up 0 bases and J gave up 7 bases, with 7 bases separating them. In germline, CDR1 is SEHNR, CDR2 FQNEAQ (reference sequence). The CDR3: CASSLARVNEQFF. CDR3 DNA sequence: TGTGCCAGCAGCTTAGCGAGGGTAAATGAGCAGTTCTTC.

The V and J genes are TRBV25-1 and TRBJ1-2; D unresolved. CDR3 length: 12 amino acids. V was trimmed by 7 bases and J by 4 bases, leaving 10 bases between them. CDR1 MGHDK and CDR2 SYGVNS come from the germline V gene. For the CDR3, the DNA is TGTGCCAGCAATAGGCTGGGCTATGGCTACACCTTC. This encodes CASNRLGYGYTF.

The V and J genes are TRBV27 and TRBJ1-2; 11 bases are shared with TRBD1. The CDR3 covers 15 residues. J gave up 7 bases and V 3 bases, and 7 bases lay outside the gene matches. Per germline, CDR1 MNHEY and CDR2 SMNVEV (reference sequence). The CDR3 DNA reads as TGTGCCAGCAGTTTCCTCGGACAGGGGGCGTCTGGCTACACCTTC. This gives the protein CASSFLGQGASGYTF.

This clone appeared a few times. J is TRBJ1-1 and V is TRBV29-1; D is uncertain. V dropped 4 bases and J dropped 4 bases, with 7 bases sitting between them. Germline V lookup: CDR1 SQVTM, CDR2 ANQGSEA. The CDR3 is made up of 11 amino acids. The CDR3: CSVGLGTEAFF. The CDR3, as DNA: TGCAGCGTTGGATTGGGCACTGAAGCTTTCTTT.

V usage is TRBV11-1 and J usage is TRBJ2-3; D is undetermined. Germline CDR1 and CDR2: SGHAT and FQDESV (reference sequence). The CDR3 extends over 15 amino acids. Trimming pared 5 bases from V and 1 base from J, leaving 13 bases between. This chain's CDR3 is CASSPPGKGTDTQYF. The CDR3 region has the DNA TGTGCCAGCAGCCCACCTGGGAAAGGCACAGATACGCAGTATTTT.

The CDR3 here is CASSSAAGGTGELFF. The CDR3 DNA sequence: TGTGCCAGCAGCTCGGCTGCGGGAGGTACCGGGGAGCTGTTTTTT. The chain recombines TRBV7-8 with TRBJ2-2; 8 bases match TRBD2. This CDR3 spans 15 amino acids. Germline CDR1 is SGHVS and CDR2 is FQNEAQ. The V segment lost 4 bases and the J segment 5 bases; nucleotides outside the gene matches: 6.

The rearrangement uses TRBV15 and TRBJ2-5; D gene ambiguous. The CDR3 is 14 amino acids. The V and J ends lost 1 base and 5 bases respectively, with 11 bases between them. Per the germline V gene, CDR1 is LNHNV and CDR2 is YYDKDF (reference sequence). Here the CDR3 DNA reads TGTGCCACCAGCAGAGGCGGAAATCGTGAGACCCAGTACTTC. Translated, it gives CATSRGGNRETQYF.